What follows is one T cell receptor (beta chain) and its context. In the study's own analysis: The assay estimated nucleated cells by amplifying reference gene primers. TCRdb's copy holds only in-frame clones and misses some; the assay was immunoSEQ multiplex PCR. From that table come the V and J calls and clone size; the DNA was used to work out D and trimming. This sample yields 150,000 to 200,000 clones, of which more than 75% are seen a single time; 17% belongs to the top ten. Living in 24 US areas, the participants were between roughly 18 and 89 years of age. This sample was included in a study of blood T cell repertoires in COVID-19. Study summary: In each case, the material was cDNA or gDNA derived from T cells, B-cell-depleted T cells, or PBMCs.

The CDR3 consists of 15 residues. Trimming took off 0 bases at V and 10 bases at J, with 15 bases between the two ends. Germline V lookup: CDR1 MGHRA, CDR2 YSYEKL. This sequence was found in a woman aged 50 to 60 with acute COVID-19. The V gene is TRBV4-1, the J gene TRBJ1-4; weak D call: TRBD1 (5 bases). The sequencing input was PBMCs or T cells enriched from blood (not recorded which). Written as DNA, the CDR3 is TGCGCCAGCAGCCAAGATGTGGGCGCAGGGCTAAAACTGTTTTTT. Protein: CASSQDVGAGLKLFF.